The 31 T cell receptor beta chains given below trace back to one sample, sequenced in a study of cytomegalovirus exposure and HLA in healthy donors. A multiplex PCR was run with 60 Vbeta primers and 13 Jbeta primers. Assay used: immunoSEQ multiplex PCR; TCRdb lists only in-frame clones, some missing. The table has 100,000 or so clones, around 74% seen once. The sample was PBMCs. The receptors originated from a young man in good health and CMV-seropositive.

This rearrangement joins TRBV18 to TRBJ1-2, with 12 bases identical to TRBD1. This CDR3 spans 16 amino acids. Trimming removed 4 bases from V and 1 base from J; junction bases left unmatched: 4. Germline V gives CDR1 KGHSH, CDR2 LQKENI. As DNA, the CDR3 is TGTGCCAGCTCACGAGGGACAGGGGGCGATAACTATGGCTACACCTTC. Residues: CASSRGTGGDNYGYTF.

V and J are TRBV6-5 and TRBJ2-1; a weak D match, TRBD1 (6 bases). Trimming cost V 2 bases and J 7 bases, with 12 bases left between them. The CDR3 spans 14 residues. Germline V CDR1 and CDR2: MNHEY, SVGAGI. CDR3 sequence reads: CASSYGGRANEQFF. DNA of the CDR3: TGTGCCAGCAGTTACGGGGGCAGGGCTAATGAGCAGTTCTTC.

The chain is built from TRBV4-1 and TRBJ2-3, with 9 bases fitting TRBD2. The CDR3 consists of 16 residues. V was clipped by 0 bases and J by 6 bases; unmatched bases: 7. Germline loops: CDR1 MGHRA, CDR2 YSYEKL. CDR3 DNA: TGCGCCAGCAGCCAAGAGATAGCGGGGGTCACCGATACGCAGTATTTT. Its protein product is CASSQEIAGVTDTQYF.

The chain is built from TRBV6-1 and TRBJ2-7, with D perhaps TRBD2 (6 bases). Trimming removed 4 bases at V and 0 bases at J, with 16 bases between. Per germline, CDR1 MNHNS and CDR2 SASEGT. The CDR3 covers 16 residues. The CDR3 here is CASSGPAQGLSYEQYF. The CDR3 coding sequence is TGTGCCAGCAGTGGACCCGCCCAGGGACTCTCCTACGAGCAGTACTTC.

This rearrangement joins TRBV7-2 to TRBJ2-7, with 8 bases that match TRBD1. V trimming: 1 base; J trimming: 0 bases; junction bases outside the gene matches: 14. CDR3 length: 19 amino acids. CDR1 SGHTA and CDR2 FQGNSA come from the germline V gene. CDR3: CASSLVRTGSSYYSYEQYF. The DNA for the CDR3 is TGTGCCAGCAGCTTAGTCAGGACAGGGTCCTCCTATTACTCCTACGAGCAGTACTTC. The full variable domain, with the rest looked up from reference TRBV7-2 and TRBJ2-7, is GAGVSQSPSNKVTEKGKDVELRCDPISGHTALYWYRQSLGQGLEFLIYFQGNSAPDKSGLPSDRFSAERTGGSVSTLTIQRTQQEDSAVYLCASSLVRTGSSYYSYEQYFGPGTRLTVT.

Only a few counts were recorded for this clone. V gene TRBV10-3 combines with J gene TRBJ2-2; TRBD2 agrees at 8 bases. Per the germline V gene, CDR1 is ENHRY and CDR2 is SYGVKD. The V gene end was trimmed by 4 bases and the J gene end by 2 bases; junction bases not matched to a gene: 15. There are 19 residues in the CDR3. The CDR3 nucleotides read TGTGCCATCAGTGGTTTGTCGGTCTTGGCGGGGGGAAACACCGGGGAGCTGTTTTTT. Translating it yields CAISGLSVLAGGNTGELFF.

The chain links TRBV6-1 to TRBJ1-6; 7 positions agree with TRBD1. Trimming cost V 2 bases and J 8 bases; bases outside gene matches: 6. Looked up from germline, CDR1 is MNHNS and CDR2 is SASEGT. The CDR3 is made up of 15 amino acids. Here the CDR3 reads CASSEFNRGYSPLHF. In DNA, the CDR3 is TGTGCCAGCAGTGAATTCAACAGGGGATATTCACCCCTCCACTTT.

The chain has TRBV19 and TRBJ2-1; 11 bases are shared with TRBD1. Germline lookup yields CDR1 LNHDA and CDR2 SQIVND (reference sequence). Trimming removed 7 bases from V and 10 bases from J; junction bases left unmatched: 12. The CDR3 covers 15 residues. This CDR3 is CASILLGTGGGEQFF. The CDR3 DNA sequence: TGTGCCAGTATATTGCTCGGGACAGGGGGTGGGGAGCAGTTCTTC.

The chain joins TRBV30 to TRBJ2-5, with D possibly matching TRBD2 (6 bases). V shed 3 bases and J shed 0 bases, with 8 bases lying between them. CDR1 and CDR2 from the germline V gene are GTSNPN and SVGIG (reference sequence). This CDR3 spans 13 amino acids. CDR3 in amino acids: CAWSRGYQETQYF. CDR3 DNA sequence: TGTGCCTGGAGCCGGGGGTACCAAGAGACCCAGTACTTC.

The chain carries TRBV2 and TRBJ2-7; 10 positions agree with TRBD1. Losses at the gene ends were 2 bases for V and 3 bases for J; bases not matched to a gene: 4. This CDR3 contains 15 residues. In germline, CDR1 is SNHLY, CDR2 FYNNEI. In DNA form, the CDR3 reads TGTGCCAGCAGTGAAAGGGGACAGGGGAACTACGAGCAGTACTTC. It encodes CASSERGQGNYEQYF. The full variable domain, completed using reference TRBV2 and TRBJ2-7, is EPEVTQTPSHQVTQMGQEVILRCVPISNHLYFYWYRQILGQKVEFLVSFYNNEISEKSEIFDDQFSVERPDGSNFTLKIRSTKLEDSAMYFCASSERGQGNYEQYFGPGTRLTVT.

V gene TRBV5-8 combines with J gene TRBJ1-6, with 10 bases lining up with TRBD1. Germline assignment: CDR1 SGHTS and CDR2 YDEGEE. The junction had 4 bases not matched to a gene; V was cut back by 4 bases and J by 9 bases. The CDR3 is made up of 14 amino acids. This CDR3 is CASSIGTGVSPLHF. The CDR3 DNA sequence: TGTGCCAGCAGCATCGGGACAGGGGTTTCACCCCTCCACTTT.

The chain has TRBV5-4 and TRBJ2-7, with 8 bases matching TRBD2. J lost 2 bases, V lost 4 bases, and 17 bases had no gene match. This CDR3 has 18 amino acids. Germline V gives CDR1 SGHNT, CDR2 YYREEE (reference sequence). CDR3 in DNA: TGTGCCAGCAGCCCGGGGGGCGCGGAGCGGGGGAGCGCCTACGAGCAGTACTTC. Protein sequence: CASSPGGAERGSAYEQYF.

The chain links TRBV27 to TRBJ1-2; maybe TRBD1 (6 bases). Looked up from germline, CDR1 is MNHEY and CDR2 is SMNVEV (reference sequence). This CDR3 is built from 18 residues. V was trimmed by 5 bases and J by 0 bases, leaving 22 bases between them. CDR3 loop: CASSPEAQGWVTNYGYTF. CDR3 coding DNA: TGTGCCAGCAGTCCCGAGGCCCAGGGGTGGGTCACTAACTATGGCTACACCTTC.

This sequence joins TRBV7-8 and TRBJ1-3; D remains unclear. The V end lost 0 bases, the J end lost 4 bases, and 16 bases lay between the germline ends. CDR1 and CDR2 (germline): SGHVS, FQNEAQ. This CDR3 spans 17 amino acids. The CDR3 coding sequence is TGTGCCAGCAGCTTAGCATCCCTGGGGAGCTCGGGAAACACCATATATTTT. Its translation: CASSLASLGSSGNTIYF.

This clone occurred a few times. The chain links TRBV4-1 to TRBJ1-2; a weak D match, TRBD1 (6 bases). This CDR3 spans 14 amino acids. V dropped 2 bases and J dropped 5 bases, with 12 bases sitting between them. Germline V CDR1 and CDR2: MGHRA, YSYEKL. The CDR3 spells CASSQQGRGYGYTF. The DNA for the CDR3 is TGCGCCAGCAGCCAACAGGGGAGAGGGTATGGCTACACCTTC.

CDR3: CASSPPTGGGEKLFF. The CDR3 DNA sequence: TGTGCCAGTAGTCCCCCGACAGGGGGTGGCGAAAAACTGTTTTTT. The rearrangement uses TRBV19 and TRBJ1-4; 9 bases are shared with TRBD1. CDR3 length: 15 residues. Germline V gene lookup returns CDR1 LNHDA and CDR2 SQIVND (reference sequence). V dropped 5 bases and J dropped 8; count of bases not matched to a gene: 9. Complete variable domain (other parts from reference TRBV19 and TRBJ1-4): DGGITQSPKYLFRKEGQNVTLSCEQNLNHDAMYWYRQDPGQGLRLIYYSQIVNDFQKGDIAEGYSVSREKKESFPLTVTSAQKNPTAFYLCASSPPTGGGEKLFFGSGTQLSVL.

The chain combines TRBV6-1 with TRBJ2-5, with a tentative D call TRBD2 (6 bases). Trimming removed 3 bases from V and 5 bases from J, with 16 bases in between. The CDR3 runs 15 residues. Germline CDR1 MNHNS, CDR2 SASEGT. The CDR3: CASSEVDGGRETQYF. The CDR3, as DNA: TGTGCCAGCAGTGAGGTGGACGGGGGTCGGGAGACCCAGTACTTC.

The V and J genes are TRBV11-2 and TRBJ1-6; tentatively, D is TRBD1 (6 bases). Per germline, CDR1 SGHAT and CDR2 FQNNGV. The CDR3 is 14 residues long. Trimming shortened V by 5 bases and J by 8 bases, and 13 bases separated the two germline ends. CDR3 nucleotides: TGTGCCAGCAGCCTGGACAGCCTCTATTCACCCCTCCACTTT. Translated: CASSLDSLYSPLHF.

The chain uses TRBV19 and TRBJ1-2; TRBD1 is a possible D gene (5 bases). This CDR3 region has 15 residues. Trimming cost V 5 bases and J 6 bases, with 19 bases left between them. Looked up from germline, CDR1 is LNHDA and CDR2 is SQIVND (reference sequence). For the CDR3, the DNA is TGTGCCAGTAGTCTGCGGGGGGGTCTAGAGGATGGCTACACCTTC. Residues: CASSLRGGLEDGYTF.

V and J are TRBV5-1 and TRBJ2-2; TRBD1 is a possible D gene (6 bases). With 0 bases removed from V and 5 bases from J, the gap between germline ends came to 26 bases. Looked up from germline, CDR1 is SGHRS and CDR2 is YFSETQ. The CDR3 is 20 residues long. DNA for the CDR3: TGCGCCAGCAGCTTGGCTCTTGGCGGCGTGGGGCCAAGGGGGACCGGGGAGCTGTTTTTT. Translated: CASSLALGGVGPRGTGELFF.

The CDR3: CASSLAPGGETQYF. The CDR3 bases are TGTGCCAGCAGCTTAGCGCCAGGGGGGGAGACCCAGTACTTC. This rearrangement joins TRBV7-9 to TRBJ2-5, with D maybe TRBD1 (7 bases). Trimming took 0 bases from V and 5 from J, leaving 10 bases between them. The CDR3 totals 14 residues. Germline assignment: CDR1 SEHNR and CDR2 FQNEAQ (reference sequence).

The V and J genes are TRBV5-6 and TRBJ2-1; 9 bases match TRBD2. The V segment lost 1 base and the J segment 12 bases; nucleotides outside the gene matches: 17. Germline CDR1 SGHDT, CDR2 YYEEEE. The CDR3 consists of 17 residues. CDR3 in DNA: TGTGCCAGCAGCTTGTCATATCCAGGGACTAGCCGTTTCTGGCAGTTCTTC. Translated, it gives CASSLSYPGTSRFWQFF.

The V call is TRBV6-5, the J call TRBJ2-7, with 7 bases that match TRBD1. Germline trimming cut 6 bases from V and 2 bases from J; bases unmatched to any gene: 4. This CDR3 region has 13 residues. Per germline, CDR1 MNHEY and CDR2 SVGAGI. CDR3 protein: CASSDGQAYEQYF. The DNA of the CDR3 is TGTGCCAGCAGCGACGGACAGGCCTACGAGCAGTACTTC.

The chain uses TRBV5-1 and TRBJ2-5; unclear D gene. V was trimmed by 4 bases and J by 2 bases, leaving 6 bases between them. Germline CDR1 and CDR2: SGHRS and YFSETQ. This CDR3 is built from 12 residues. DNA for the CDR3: TGCGCCAGCAGCCTCCGGCAAGAGACCCAGTACTTC. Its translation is CASSLRQETQYF. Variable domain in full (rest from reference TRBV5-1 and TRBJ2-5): KAGVTQTPRYLIKTRGQQVTLSCSPISGHRSVSWYQQTPGQGLQFLFEYFSETQRNKGNFPGRFSGRQFSNSRSEMNVSTLELGDSALYLCASSLRQETQYFGPGTRLLVL.

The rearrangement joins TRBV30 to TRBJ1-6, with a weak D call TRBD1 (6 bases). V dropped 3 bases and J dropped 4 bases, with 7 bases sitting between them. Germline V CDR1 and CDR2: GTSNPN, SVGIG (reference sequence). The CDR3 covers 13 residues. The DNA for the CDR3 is TGTGCCTGGAGCAGGGGTTATAATTCACCCCTCCACTTT. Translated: CAWSRGYNSPLHF.

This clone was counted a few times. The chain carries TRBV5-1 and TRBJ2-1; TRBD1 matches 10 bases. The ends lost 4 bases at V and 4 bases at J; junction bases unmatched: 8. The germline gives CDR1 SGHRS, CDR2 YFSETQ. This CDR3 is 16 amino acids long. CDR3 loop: CASSPRPGQGYNEQFF. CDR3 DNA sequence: TGCGCCAGCAGCCCGAGACCGGGACAGGGGTACAATGAGCAGTTCTTC.

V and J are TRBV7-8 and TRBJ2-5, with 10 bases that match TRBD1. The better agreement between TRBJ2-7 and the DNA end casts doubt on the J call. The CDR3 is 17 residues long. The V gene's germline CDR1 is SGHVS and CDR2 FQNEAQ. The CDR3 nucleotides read TGTGCCAGCAGCAGAAGGCCGGGACAGGGGAGCTCCTACGAGCAGTACTTC. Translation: CASSRRPGQGSSYEQYF.

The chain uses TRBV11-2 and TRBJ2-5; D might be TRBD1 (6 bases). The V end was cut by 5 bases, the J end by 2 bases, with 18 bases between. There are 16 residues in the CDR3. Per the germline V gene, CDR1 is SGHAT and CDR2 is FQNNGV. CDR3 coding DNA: TGTGCCAGCAGCCCACCAGACAGGAGCCTACAAGAGACCCAGTACTTC. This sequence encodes CASSPPDRSLQETQYF. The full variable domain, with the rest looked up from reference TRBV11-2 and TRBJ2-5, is EAGVAQSPRYKIIEKRQSVAFWCNPISGHATLYWYQQILGQGPKLLIQFQNNGVVDDSQLPKDRFSAERLKGVDSTLKIQPAKLEDSAVYLCASSPPDRSLQETQYFGPGTRLLVL.

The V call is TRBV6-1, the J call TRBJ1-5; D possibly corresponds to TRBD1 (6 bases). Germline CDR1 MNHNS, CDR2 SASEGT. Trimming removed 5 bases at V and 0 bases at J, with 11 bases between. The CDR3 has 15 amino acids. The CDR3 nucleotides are TGTGCCAGCAGTAAGAACAGGGATAGCAATCAGCCCCAGCATTTT. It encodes CASSKNRDSNQPQHF.

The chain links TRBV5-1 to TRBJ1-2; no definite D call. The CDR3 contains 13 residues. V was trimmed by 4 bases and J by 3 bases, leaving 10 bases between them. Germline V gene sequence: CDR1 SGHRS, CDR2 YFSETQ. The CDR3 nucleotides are TGCGCCAGCAGCGCAGACGGAGACTATGGCTACACCTTC. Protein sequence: CASSADGDYGYTF.

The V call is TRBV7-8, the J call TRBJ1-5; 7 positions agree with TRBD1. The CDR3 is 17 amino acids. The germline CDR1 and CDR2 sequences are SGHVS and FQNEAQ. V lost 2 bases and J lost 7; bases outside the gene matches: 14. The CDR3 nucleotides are TGTGCCAGCAGCTTATTACGTCAGACAGGGCTGACGCAGCCCCAGCATTTT. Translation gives CASSLLRQTGLTQPQHF.